The clone carrying this TCR beta chain was observed a single time. It was around 190 ng DNA, tens of thousands of T cell genomes, that sorted-subset replicate PCRs used. The table came from immunoSEQ multiplex PCR; TCRdb's copy has only in-frame clones and leaves some out. The sample includes 500,000 to 550,000 clones, around 95% seen only once; the top ten take under 0.065%. This sample was included in a study of shared clonotypes between healthy human individuals. The CDR3 length is 16 residues. Germline assignment: CDR1 SGHTA and CDR2 FQGNSA. This sequence originates from a woman aged 25 to 39 in good health. Sequencing was carried out using naive CD4+ T cells sorted from blood. Subset meaning: CD45RA+ positively selected. The rearrangement links TRBV7-2 to TRBJ2-5; 7 positions agree with TRBD1. The DNA end is a closer match to TRBJ2-7, so the J assignment may be wrong. CDR3 coding DNA: TGTGCCAGCAGCTTTCCACAGGGGCGTCTCTCCTACGAGCAGTACTTC. Translation: CASSFPQGRLSYEQYF.